The 5 T cell receptor beta chains listed next were all sequenced from one sample in a study of T-cell memory formation after mild COVID-19. TCRdb independently ran MiXCR on the 5' RACE reads; one entry per CDR3 protein. The data hold about 50,000 distinct CDR3 sequences, with approximately 8% observed a single time. The sequencing sample was made of PBMCs or a T cell subset sorted from them (not recorded which). The receptors derive from a man younger than 30 who had mild COVID-19 (a few samples of this study predate the infection). Cell type and time point are not known.

This chain uses TRBV7-9 with TRBJ1-5; D might be TRBD1 (6 bases). Germline V gene sequence: CDR1 SEHNR, CDR2 FQNEAQ (reference sequence). This CDR3 is 15 amino acids long. The V end was cut by 2 bases, the J end by 5 bases, with 13 bases between. CDR3: CASSLFAGADQPQHF. In DNA, the CDR3 is TGTGCCAGCAGCTTATTTGCAGGGGCCGATCAGCCCCAGCATTTT.

This clonotype has only a few counts. The V gene is TRBV7-2, the J gene TRBJ2-5; TRBD1 might be the D (6 bases). CDR3 length: 13 amino acids. Trimming removed 10 bases at V and 4 bases at J, with 16 bases between. In germline, CDR1 is SGHTA, CDR2 FQGNSA. This CDR3 is CATQGMVRETQYF. CDR3 sequence (DNA): TGTGCCACGCAGGGGATGGTGAGAGAGACCCAGTACTTC.

V gene TRBV11-2 combines with J gene TRBJ2-5, with 8 bases aligning to TRBD1. Germline V CDR1 and CDR2: SGHAT, FQNNGV. Unmatched junction bases numbered 8, after V lost 4 bases and J lost 7 bases. This CDR3 has 14 residues. The CDR3 bases are TGTGCCAGCAGCTCAGACAGGGGCTGGAGGACCCAGTACTTC. Residues: CASSSDRGWRTQYF.

This clonotype was found many times. The rearrangement uses TRBV6-5 and TRBJ2-3; tentatively, D is TRBD2 (6 bases). CDR3 length: 15 residues. Deletions cut 2 bases from V and 7 bases from J, with 16 bases between. Per germline, CDR1 MNHEY and CDR2 SVGAGI. Here the CDR3 DNA reads TGTGCCAGCAGTTACCCGACCCGGGGGACGAATACGCAGTATTTT. Protein product: CASSYPTRGTNTQYF.

The chain couples TRBV7-2 to TRBJ1-2; D is possibly TRBD1 (6 bases). This CDR3 has 12 amino acids. With 6 bases removed from V and 6 bases from J, the gap between germline ends came to 11 bases. Germline lookup yields CDR1 SGHTA and CDR2 FQGNSA. In DNA form, the CDR3 reads TGTGCCAGCAGTCTGCAGGGGCATGGCTACACCTTC. The encoded protein is CASSLQGHGYTF. The complete variable domain, with remaining parts taken from reference TRBV7-2 and TRBJ1-2, reads GAGVSQSPSNKVTEKGKDVELRCDPISGHTALYWYRQSLGQGLEFLIYFQGNSAPDKSGLPSDRFSAERTGGSVSTLTIQRTQQEDSAVYLCASSLQGHGYTFGSGTRLTVV.